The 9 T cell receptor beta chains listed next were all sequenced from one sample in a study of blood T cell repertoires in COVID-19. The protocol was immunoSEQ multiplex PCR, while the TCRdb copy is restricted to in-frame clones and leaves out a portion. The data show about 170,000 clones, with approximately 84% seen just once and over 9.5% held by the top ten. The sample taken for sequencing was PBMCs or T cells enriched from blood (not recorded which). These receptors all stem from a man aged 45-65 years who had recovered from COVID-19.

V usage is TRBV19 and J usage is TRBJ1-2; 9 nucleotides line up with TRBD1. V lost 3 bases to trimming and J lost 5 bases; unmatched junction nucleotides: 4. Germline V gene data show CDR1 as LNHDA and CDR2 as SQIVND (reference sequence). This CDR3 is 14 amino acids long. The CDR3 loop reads CASSILGQGYGYTF. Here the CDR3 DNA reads TGTGCCAGTAGTATTCTCGGACAGGGGTATGGCTACACCTTC. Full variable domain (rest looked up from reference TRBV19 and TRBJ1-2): DGGITQSPKYLFRKEGQNVTLSCEQNLNHDAMYWYRQDPGQGLRLIYYSQIVNDFQKGDIAEGYSVSREKKESFPLTVTSAQKNPTAFYLCASSILGQGYGYTFGSGTRLTVV.

The CDR3 bases are TGTGCCAGCAGGGGGACAAGGGCTGAAGCTTTCTTT. Translation gives CASRGTRAEAFF. V and J are TRBV7-2 and TRBJ1-1, with D tentatively TRBD1 (6 bases). The CDR3 is 12 residues long. V was pared by 6 bases and J by 6 bases, with 11 bases between. Germline V gives CDR1 SGHTA, CDR2 FQGNSA. The entire variable domain, with the rest obtained from reference TRBV7-2 and TRBJ1-1, is as follows: GAGVSQSPSNKVTEKGKDVELRCDPISGHTALYWYRQSLGQGLEFLIYFQGNSAPDKSGLPSDRFSAERTGGSVSTLTIQRTQQEDSAVYLCASRGTRAEAFFGQGTRLTVV.

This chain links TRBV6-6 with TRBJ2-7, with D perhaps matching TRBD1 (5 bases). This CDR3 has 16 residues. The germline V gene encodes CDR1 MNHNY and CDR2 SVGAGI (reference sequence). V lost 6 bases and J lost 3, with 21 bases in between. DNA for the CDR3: TGTGCCAGCAGCCCAGGGTGGCCCTACTCCGGCTACGAGCAGTACTTC. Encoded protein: CASSPGWPYSGYEQYF.

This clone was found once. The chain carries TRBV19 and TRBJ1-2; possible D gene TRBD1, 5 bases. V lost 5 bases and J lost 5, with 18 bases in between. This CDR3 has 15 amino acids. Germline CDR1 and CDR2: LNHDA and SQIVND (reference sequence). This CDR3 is CASSDGSAREYGYTF. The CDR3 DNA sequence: TGTGCCAGTAGTGATGGGTCGGCCAGGGAATATGGCTACACCTTC.

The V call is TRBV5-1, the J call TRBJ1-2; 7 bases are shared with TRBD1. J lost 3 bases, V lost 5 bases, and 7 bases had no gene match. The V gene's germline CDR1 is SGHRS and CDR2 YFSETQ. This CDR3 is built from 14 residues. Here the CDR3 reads CASSDTGEDYGYTF. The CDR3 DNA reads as TGCGCCAGCAGTGATACAGGGGAGGACTATGGCTACACCTTC.

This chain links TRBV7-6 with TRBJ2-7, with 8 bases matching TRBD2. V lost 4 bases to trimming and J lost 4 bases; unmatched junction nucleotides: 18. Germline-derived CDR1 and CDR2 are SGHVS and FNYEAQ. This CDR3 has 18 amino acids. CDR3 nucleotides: TGTGCCAGCAGCTCTAGGGGCGGGGGGCGGGCGGATACGTACGAGCAGTACTTC. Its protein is CASSSRGGGRADTYEQYF. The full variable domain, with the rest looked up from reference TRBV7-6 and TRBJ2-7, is GAGVSQSPRYKVTKRGQDVALRCDPISGHVSLYWYRQALGQGPEFLTYFNYEAQQDKSGLPNDRFSAERPEGSISTLTIQRTEQRDSAMYRCASSSRGGGRADTYEQYFGPGTRLTVT.

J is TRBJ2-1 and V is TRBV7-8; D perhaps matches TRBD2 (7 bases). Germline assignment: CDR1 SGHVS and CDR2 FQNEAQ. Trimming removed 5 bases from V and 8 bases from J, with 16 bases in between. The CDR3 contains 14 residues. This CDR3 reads CASSGGALDDEQFF. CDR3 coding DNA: TGTGCCAGCAGCGGGGGGGCGCTAGACGATGAGCAGTTCTTC. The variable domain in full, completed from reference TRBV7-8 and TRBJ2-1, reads GAGVSQSPRYKVAKRGQDVALRCDPISGHVSLFWYQQALGQGPEFLTYFQNEAQLDKSGLPSDRFFAERPEGSVSTLKIQRTQQEDSAVYLCASSGGALDDEQFFGPGTRLTVL.

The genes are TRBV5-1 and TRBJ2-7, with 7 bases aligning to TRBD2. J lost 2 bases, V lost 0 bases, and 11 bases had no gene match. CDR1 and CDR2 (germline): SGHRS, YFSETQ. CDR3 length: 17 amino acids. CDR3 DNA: TGCGCCAGCAGCTTGGGAGTGGGAGCGGGGAGTGCCTACGAGCAGTACTTC. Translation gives CASSLGVGAGSAYEQYF. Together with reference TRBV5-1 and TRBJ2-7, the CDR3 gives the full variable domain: KAGVTQTPRYLIKTRGQQVTLSCSPISGHRSVSWYQQTPGQGLQFLFEYFSETQRNKGNFPGRFSGRQFSNSRSEMNVSTLELGDSALYLCASSLGVGAGSAYEQYFGPGTRLTVT.

CDR3 bases: TGTGCCAGCAGTCCCGGGGGAGCAGGGGGCGTTAGTTCCTACGAGCAGTACTTC. Its protein product is CASSPGGAGGVSSYEQYF. The chain carries TRBV28 and TRBJ2-7; TRBD1 matches 8 bases. Germline CDR1 reads MDHEN; CDR2 reads SYDVKM. With 5 bases clipped from V and 1 base from J, the junction kept 16 bases outside the gene matches. The CDR3 spans 18 residues.